In this sample, the clone carrying this T cell receptor beta chain turned up once. Its target is not known. This sample stems from a study of cytomegalovirus exposure and HLA in healthy donors. Study-level findings and limits: Sequencing had likely introduced a cluster of highly shared sequence variants as an artifact.

Germline V lookup: CDR1 SNHLY, CDR2 FYNNEI. Trimming pared 8 bases from V and 4 bases from J, leaving 16 bases between. The CDR3 covers 14 residues. Donors counted as nominally healthy when sampled, yet unrecorded immune exposures were likely. 60 Vbeta and 13 Jbeta primers were used in PCR. Per the original data handling: As a later analysis found, there were tens of millions of unique TCR beta chains, of which some 10 million were shared. Repertoires were generated with immunoSEQ multiplex PCR, while TCRdb's copy carries only in-frame clones and drops some. That table is the source of V, J and clone size, and D and trimming were worked out from the DNA. The sample lists more than 65,000 clones, 79% seen once, with around 22% in the top ten.

V gene TRBV2 combines with J gene TRBJ2-3, with a tentative D call TRBD2 (5 bases). The sequenced material came from PBMCs. The sequence was obtained from a woman aged 40 to 55 in good health and CMV-seropositive. Written as DNA, the CDR3 is TGTGCCAGCGAATCGAGAGGGCAAGCAGATACGCAGTATTTT. Its translation: CASESRGQADTQYF.